The TCR beta chain under discussion was sequenced for a study of OX40 agonist ivuxolimab in advanced cancers. Across the study: Patients were treated with ivuxolimab, an agonistic anti-OX40 (CD134) antibody. Past anti-PD-1, anti-PD-L1 or anti-CTLA-4 therapy was accepted, and roughly 40% had received some. Findings and limits, study-wide: Within 6 weeks, CD4+ and CD8+ blood T cells expanded clonally at 0.1 to 3.0 mg/kg.

Researchers took blood at baseline, on cycle 4 day 1, and on cycle 7 day 1. In its sample, this clone was seen once. Its antigen is not known. CDR1 SGHDN and CDR2 FVKESK come from the germline V gene. Trimming pared 1 base from V and 2 bases from J, leaving 9 bases between. CDR3 size: 15 residues. Repertoires were generated with immunoSEQ multiplex PCR, while TCRdb's copy carries only in-frame clones and drops some. The sample includes approximately 94,000 clones, 89% of them seen just once. The starting material was CD4+ or CD8+ T cells sorted from blood, obtained in a trial of the OX40 agonist ivuxolimab. The source of this sequence is an adult with an advanced solid tumor such as melanoma, head and neck, liver or kidney cancer. The gene calls are TRBV14 and TRBJ2-1; D may be TRBD1 (7 bases). The CDR3 sequence is CASSQGRGAYNEQFF. In nucleotides, the CDR3 is TGTGCCAGCAGCCAAGGCAGGGGGGCCTACAATGAGCAGTTCTTC.